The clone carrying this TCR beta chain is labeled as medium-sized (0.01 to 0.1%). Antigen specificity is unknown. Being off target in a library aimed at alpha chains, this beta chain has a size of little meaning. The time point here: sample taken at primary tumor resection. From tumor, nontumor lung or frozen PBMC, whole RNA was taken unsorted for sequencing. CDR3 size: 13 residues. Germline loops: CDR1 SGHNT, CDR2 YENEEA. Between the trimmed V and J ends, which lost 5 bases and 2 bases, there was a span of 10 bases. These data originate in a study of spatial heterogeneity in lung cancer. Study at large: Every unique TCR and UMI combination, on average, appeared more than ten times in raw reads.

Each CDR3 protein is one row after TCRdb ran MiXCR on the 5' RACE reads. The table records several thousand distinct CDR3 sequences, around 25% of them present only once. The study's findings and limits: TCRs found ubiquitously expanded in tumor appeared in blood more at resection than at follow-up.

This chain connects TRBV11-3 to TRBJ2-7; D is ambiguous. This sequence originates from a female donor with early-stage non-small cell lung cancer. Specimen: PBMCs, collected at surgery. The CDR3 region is CASSLGPTYEQYF. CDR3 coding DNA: TGTGCCAGCAGCCTTGGGCCTACCTACGAGCAGTACTTC.